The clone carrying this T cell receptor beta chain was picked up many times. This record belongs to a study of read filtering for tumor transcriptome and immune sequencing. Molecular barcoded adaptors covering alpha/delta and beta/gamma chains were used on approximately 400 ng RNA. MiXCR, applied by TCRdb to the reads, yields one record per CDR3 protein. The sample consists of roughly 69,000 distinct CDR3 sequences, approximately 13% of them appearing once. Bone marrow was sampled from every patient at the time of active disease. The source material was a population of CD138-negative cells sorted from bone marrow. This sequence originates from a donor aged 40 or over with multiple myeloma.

In DNA, the CDR3 is TGTGCCAGTAGTATAGATCCCGGGGGACAACTTTCGCAGCCCCAGCATTTT. Translated: CASSIDPGGQLSQPQHF. The chain carries TRBV19 and TRBJ1-5; maybe TRBD1 (6 bases). Germline loops: CDR1 LNHDA, CDR2 SQIVND (reference sequence). Trimming left V 0 bases short and J 7 bases short, with 19 bases between. The CDR3 has 17 amino acids. Filled out from reference TRBV19 and TRBJ1-5, the complete variable domain reads DGGITQSPKYLFRKEGQNVTLSCEQNLNHDAMYWYRQDPGQGLRLIYYSQIVNDFQKGDIAEGYSVSREKKESFPLTVTSAQKNPTAFYLCASSIDPGGQLSQPQHFGDGTRLSIL.